These 30 T cell receptor beta chains were all obtained from the same sample, sequenced in a study of blood T cell repertoires in COVID-19 (TCRdb year 2020). The receptor library was made with the immunoSEQ multiplex PCR assay. TCRdb mirrors the immuneACCESS table, restricted to in-frame sequences. Some clones are absent from its copies; in checked studies, under half trace to an unresolved V gene, and the reason for the others is unknown. Present in this sample are over 150,000 clones, around 82% of which were seen just once. The ten largest clones represent 0.63% of the sample. The sample taken for sequencing was peripheral blood. All receptors derive from a man in his fifties or sixties with COVID-19, enrolled during active disease.

The V call is TRBV28, the J call TRBJ1-6; 7 bases are a match to TRBD1. Germline loops: CDR1 MDHEN, CDR2 SYDVKM. The CDR3 consists of 14 residues. Losses at the gene ends were 6 bases for V and 10 bases for J; bases not matched to a gene: 9. For the CDR3, the DNA is TGTGCCAGCAGATCCGGGACAGCATCATCACCCCTCCACTTT. Protein product: CASRSGTASSPLHF.

The rearrangement uses TRBV18 and TRBJ2-2; 7 bases align to TRBD1. V was clipped by 4 bases and J by 3 bases; unmatched bases: 11. CDR1 and CDR2 (germline): KGHSH, LQKENI. This CDR3 has 17 amino acids. The CDR3 here is CASSQPNHRGDTGELFF. In nucleotides, the CDR3 is TGTGCCAGCTCACAGCCCAACCACAGGGGAGACACCGGGGAGCTGTTTTTT.

The chain is built from TRBV6-2 or TRBV6-3 and TRBJ2-1, with a tentative D call TRBD2 (5 bases). This CDR3 is built from 15 residues. Germline assignment: CDR1 MNHEY and CDR2 SVGEGT. Trimming removed 2 bases from V and 2 bases from J, with 10 bases in between. CDR3 in amino acids: CASSYKAGPYNEQFF. In DNA form, the CDR3 reads TGTGCCAGCAGTTACAAGGCGGGTCCCTACAATGAGCAGTTCTTC.

In this sample, this clone turned up once. The J gene is TRBJ2-2, the V gene TRBV5-1; D perhaps matches TRBD2 (5 bases). Germline CDR1 reads SGHRS; CDR2 reads YFSETQ. Trimming left V 4 bases short and J 0 bases short, with 13 bases between. The CDR3 runs to 16 residues. CDR3 amino acids: CASSPSVATNTGELFF. CDR3 sequence (DNA): TGCGCCAGCAGCCCGTCGGTAGCGACGAACACCGGGGAGCTGTTTTTT.

V is TRBV11-1 and J is TRBJ2-4, with D tentatively TRBD1 (6 bases). CDR1 SGHAT and CDR2 FQDESV come from the germline V gene (reference sequence). Trimming pared 5 bases from V and 2 bases from J, leaving 10 bases between. The CDR3 is 14 residues long. The CDR3 loop reads CASSPQGSKNIQYF. CDR3 nucleotide sequence: TGTGCCAGCAGCCCACAGGGCTCCAAAAACATTCAGTACTTC.

The genes are TRBV12-3 or TRBV12-4 and TRBJ1-1; D possibly corresponds to TRBD1 (5 bases). The CDR3 is 11 residues long. With 7 bases removed from V and 4 bases from J, the gap between germline ends came to 7 bases. Written as DNA, the CDR3 is TGTGCCAGCACAGGGCCCACTGAAGCTTTCTTT. Its protein product is CASTGPTEAFF.

The V call is TRBV5-1, the J call TRBJ2-2; D is perhaps TRBD2 (5 bases). The CDR3 runs 15 residues. V gave up 3 bases and J gave up 4 bases, with 13 bases separating them. Per germline, CDR1 SGHRS and CDR2 YFSETQ. The CDR3 DNA reads as TGCGCCAGCAGCTGGATGGAGGCGGCCACCGGGGAGCTGTTTTTT. Protein product: CASSWMEAATGELFF. Together with reference TRBV5-1 and TRBJ2-2, the CDR3 gives the full variable domain: KAGVTQTPRYLIKTRGQQVTLSCSPISGHRSVSWYQQTPGQGLQFLFEYFSETQRNKGNFPGRFSGRQFSNSRSEMNVSTLELGDSALYLCASSWMEAATGELFFGEGSRLTVL.

V gene TRBV13 combines with J gene TRBJ2-1, with D unresolved. The CDR3 length is 13 residues. Germline loops: CDR1 PRHDT, CDR2 FYEKMQ (reference sequence). V was pared by 1 base and J by 9 bases, with 10 bases between. CDR3 residues: CASSLVIAGEQFF. In DNA, the CDR3 is TGTGCCAGCAGCTTAGTAATAGCCGGTGAGCAGTTCTTC.

The table lists this clone with a count of one. The gene calls are TRBV28 and TRBJ2-7; TRBD1 might be the D (6 bases). V was cut by 2 bases and J by 4 bases, with 18 bases left in between. CDR1 MDHEN and CDR2 SYDVKM come from the germline V gene. There are 16 residues in the CDR3. As DNA, the CDR3 is TGTGCCAGCAGTTTAAGAGGGGGACGGATTCGTTACGAGCAGTACTTC. This sequence encodes CASSLRGGRIRYEQYF.

The chain combines TRBV5-1 with TRBJ2-5, with a tentative D call TRBD1 (6 bases). The CDR3 consists of 14 residues. V was clipped by 4 bases and J by 2 bases, with 12 bases between them. The germline V gene encodes CDR1 SGHRS and CDR2 YFSETQ. The CDR3 is CASSGGQLQETQYF. DNA for the CDR3: TGCGCCAGCAGCGGAGGACAGTTACAAGAGACCCAGTACTTC.

The chain recombines TRBV5-4 with TRBJ2-5, with D maybe TRBD2 (6 bases). Per germline, CDR1 SGHNT and CDR2 YYREEE (reference sequence). There are 17 residues in the CDR3. Trimming took 3 bases from V and 4 from J, leaving 22 bases between them. In DNA, the CDR3 is TGTGCCAGCAGCTCACCTTATTACGGAGGGGCGGGAGAGACCCAGTACTTC. Translated: CASSSPYYGGAGETQYF.

The V call is TRBV28, the J call TRBJ2-1, with TRBD2 matching over 8 bases. Germline trimming cut 4 bases from V and 0 bases from J; bases unmatched to any gene: 2. The length of the CDR3 is 15 residues. Germline V gene lookup returns CDR1 MDHEN and CDR2 SYDVKM. The CDR3 spells CASSSGGSSYNEQFF. The CDR3 DNA is TGTGCCAGCAGTTCGGGGGGGAGCTCCTACAATGAGCAGTTCTTC.

This clone showed up just once. The V call is TRBV9, the J call TRBJ2-5; TRBD1 matches 8 bases. Germline V lookup: CDR1 SGDLS, CDR2 YYNGEE. The length of the CDR3 is 17 residues. V shed 3 bases, J shed 1 base, and the junction held 11 bases outside the gene matches. CDR3 amino acids: CASSGDRTGTPQETQYF. The CDR3 DNA reads TGTGCCAGCAGCGGGGACCGGACAGGGACGCCCCAAGAGACCCAGTACTTC.

The chain combines TRBV11-2 with TRBJ1-4, with 7 bases that match TRBD1. The germline V gene has CDR1 SGHAT and CDR2 FQNNGV. This CDR3 has 13 residues. After removal of 5 bases from V and 7 bases from J, the junction contained 4 bases not matched to a gene. DNA for the CDR3: TGTGCCAGCAGCCTTAGGACAGGTGAAAAACTGTTTTTT. Residues: CASSLRTGEKLFF.

The chain has TRBV6-1 and TRBJ1-2; D is possibly TRBD1 (6 bases). The CDR3 runs to 15 residues. Trimming took 2 bases from V and 4 from J, leaving 14 bases between them. Germline V gene lookup returns CDR1 MNHNS and CDR2 SASEGT. The CDR3 loop reads CASSEFRGAGYGYTF. The CDR3 coding sequence is TGTGCCAGCAGTGAATTCAGGGGCGCAGGCTATGGCTACACCTTC.

This chain's CDR3 is CASSQETSWGGEQFF. The CDR3 DNA sequence: TGTGCCAGCTCCCAGGAGACGTCCTGGGGGGGTGAGCAGTTCTTC. This rearrangement joins TRBV18 to TRBJ2-1; TRBD2 aligns across 7 bases. Trimming at V came to 6 bases and at J to 9 bases, leaving 14 bases not matched to a gene. The germline CDR1 and CDR2 sequences are KGHSH and LQKENI. There are 15 residues in the CDR3.

The chain employs TRBV2 and TRBJ2-5, with 9 nucleotides matching TRBD2. Germline lookup yields CDR1 SNHLY and CDR2 FYNNEI. V lost 10 bases, J lost 7 bases, and 4 bases stayed unmatched. CDR3 length: 11 amino acids. The CDR3 is CATGLAGTQYF. As DNA, the CDR3 is TGTGCCACGGGACTAGCAGGGACCCAGTACTTC.

The V gene is TRBV2, the J gene TRBJ1-2; no reliable D call. This CDR3 is built from 11 residues. The germline V gene has CDR1 SNHLY and CDR2 FYNNEI. Trimming pared 11 bases from V and 2 bases from J, leaving 9 bases between. As DNA, the CDR3 is TGTGCCGGAACAGTGAACTATGGCTACACCTTC. Amino acid sequence: CAGTVNYGYTF.

J is TRBJ2-2 and V is TRBV27; TRBD1 aligns across 7 bases. The CDR3 is made up of 14 amino acids. Germline V gives CDR1 MNHEY, CDR2 SMNVEV (reference sequence). Trimming removed 7 bases from V and 1 base from J; junction bases left unmatched: 3. Written as DNA, the CDR3 is TGTGCCAGCATGGGACAGCTGAACACCGGGGAGCTGTTTTTT. It is translated as CASMGQLNTGELFF.

The V gene is TRBV18, the J gene TRBJ1-2, with 11 positions matching TRBD1. This CDR3 is built from 17 residues. V was pared by 3 bases and J by 0 bases, with 6 bases of the junction left unmatched. The germline gives CDR1 KGHSH, CDR2 LQKENI. In DNA form, the CDR3 reads TGTGCCAGCTCACCGTCAAGGACAGGGGGCTCTAACTATGGCTACACCTTC. It translates to CASSPSRTGGSNYGYTF.

This sequence joins TRBV28 and TRBJ2-5; 7 nucleotides align to TRBD2. Germline lookup yields CDR1 MDHEN and CDR2 SYDVKM. CDR3 length equals 13 residues. After removal of 7 bases from V and 3 bases from J, the junction contained 5 bases not matched to a gene. Here the CDR3 reads CASTPGGKETQYF. For the CDR3, the DNA is TGTGCCAGCACCCCCGGGGGGAAAGAGACCCAGTACTTC.

The chain is built from TRBV28 and TRBJ1-6; 9 bases are shared with TRBD1. Trimming at V came to 7 bases and at J to 8 bases, leaving 24 bases not matched to a gene. Germline V gene lookup returns CDR1 MDHEN and CDR2 SYDVKM. The CDR3 runs to 20 residues. The CDR3 loop is CASTLATSGTGYGSDSPLHF. DNA for the CDR3: TGTGCCAGCACCCTCGCCACGTCAGGGACAGGGTATGGCTCGGATTCACCCCTCCACTTT.

J is TRBJ2-5 and V is TRBV5-8, with 8 positions matching TRBD1. The V gene end was trimmed by 3 bases and the J gene end by 3 bases; junction bases not matched to a gene: 4. The CDR3 is made up of 14 amino acids. The germline gives CDR1 SGHTS, CDR2 YDEGEE. The CDR3 loop is CASSYGTGEETQYF. The CDR3 nucleotides read TGTGCCAGCAGCTACGGGACAGGTGAAGAGACCCAGTACTTC.

With regard to this clone: Sequence at one end of the junction differs from germline and may be a read error. The gene calls are TRBV28 and TRBJ2-7, with TRBD1 as a possible D gene (6 bases). The CDR3 length is 14 residues. CDR1 and CDR2 from the germline V gene are MDHEN and SYDVKM. CDR3 coding DNA: TGTGCCAGCAGTTTTCCCGTCCAGGGGCCCTCCCTGGTCTTC. Translation: CASSFPVQGPSLVF.

The CDR3, as DNA: TGTGCCAGTAGTAAAGGGGAGCGGGGCACAGATACGCAGTATTTT. Encoded protein: CASSKGERGTDTQYF. The rearrangement links TRBV19 to TRBJ2-3; tentatively, D is TRBD2 (6 bases). In germline, CDR1 is LNHDA, CDR2 SQIVND (reference sequence). The CDR3 consists of 15 residues. V was trimmed by 4 bases and J by 1 base, leaving 12 bases between them.

The chain carries TRBV6-6 and TRBJ1-2; D gene unclear. With 2 bases removed from V and 9 bases from J, the gap between germline ends came to 10 bases. CDR1 MNHNY and CDR2 SVGAGI come from the germline V gene (reference sequence). The CDR3 spans 12 residues. The CDR3 reads CASSYEAASYTF. The CDR3 DNA follows: TGTGCCAGCAGTTACGAGGCTGCTAGCTACACCTTC.

This chain connects TRBV29-1 to TRBJ2-3; D possibly corresponds to TRBD2 (5 bases). Trimming took 4 bases from V and 0 from J, leaving 20 bases between them. Germline V gene lookup returns CDR1 SQVTM and CDR2 ANQGSEA. The CDR3 runs to 17 residues. The CDR3, as DNA: TGCAGCGTTGTCGGTGGTGAGGGTAGGAAGAGCACAGATACGCAGTATTTT. The encoded protein is CSVVGGEGRKSTDTQYF.

This rearrangement joins TRBV18 to TRBJ2-3; 7 bases agree with TRBD2. After removal of 3 bases from V and 6 bases from J, the junction contained 3 bases not matched to a gene. The germline V gene encodes CDR1 KGHSH and CDR2 LQKENI. The CDR3 sequence is 13 residues long. The CDR3 sequence is CASSPTSVDTQYF. The CDR3 DNA sequence: TGTGCCAGCTCACCCACTAGCGTTGATACGCAGTATTTT.

This clone showed up just a few times. This chain connects TRBV14 to TRBJ2-1; TRBD2 aligns across 10 bases. The V segment lost 3 bases and the J segment 4 bases; nucleotides outside the gene matches: 6. The CDR3 contains 16 residues. Germline CDR1 SGHDN, CDR2 FVKESK. CDR3 residues: CASSHRLAGIYNEQFF. CDR3 nucleotides: TGTGCCAGCAGCCACCGACTAGCGGGTATATACAATGAGCAGTTCTTC.

Turning to this clone: This CDR3 is also generated by other DNA sequences in the sample. The J gene is TRBJ1-3, the V gene TRBV9; D remains unclear. The germline V and J ends were trimmed by 0 bases and 0 bases, with 4 bases remaining between them. Per germline, CDR1 SGDLS and CDR2 YYNGEE. The CDR3 has 14 residues. The CDR3 spells CASSVDFSGNTIYF. CDR3 nucleotides: TGTGCCAGCAGCGTAGACTTCTCTGGAAACACCATATATTTT.